Below are 23 T cell receptor beta chains sequenced from a single sample in a study of T cell changes during pregnancy in multiple sclerosis (dated 2019 in TCRdb). Libraries were built with the immunoSEQ multiplex PCR assay. The table was pulled from immuneACCESS by TCRdb, which kept in-frame rearrangements only. Such tables lose some clones; where checked, under half of the loss comes from unresolved V genes, and the rest has no known cause. This sample lists tens of thousands of clones; over 80% were detected once. The ten largest account for roughly 0.23% of the sample. The source was CD4+ T cells from peripheral blood mononuclear cells, collected in the third trimester of pregnancy. These receptors all stem from a female donor with multiple sclerosis, enrolled in a pregnancy study.

The rearrangement joins TRBV30 to TRBJ1-5; the match to TRBD1 covers 7 bases. There are 13 residues in the CDR3. V was pared by 0 bases and J by 7 bases, with 3 bases of the junction left unmatched. CDR1 is GTSNPN and CDR2 is SVGIG in the germline V gene (reference sequence). This CDR3 is CAWSVQGQQPQHF. DNA of the CDR3: TGTGCCTGGAGTGTACAGGGGCAGCAGCCCCAGCATTTT. Full variable domain (remainder filled in from reference TRBV30 and TRBJ1-5): SQTIHQWPATLVQPVGSPLSLECTVEGTSNPNLYWYRQAAGRGLQLLFYSVGIGQISSEVPQNLSASRPQDRQFILSSKKLLLSDSGFYLCAWSVQGQQPQHFGDGTRLSIL.

The chain joins TRBV7-2 to TRBJ2-1, with TRBD2 matching over 12 bases. V was pared by 5 bases and J by 9 bases, with 11 bases of the junction left unmatched. The CDR3 consists of 16 residues. CDR1 and CDR2 from the germline V gene are SGHTA and FQGNSA. The CDR3 spells CASSLTLAGGPGEQFF. CDR3 DNA: TGTGCCAGCAGCCTCACCCTAGCGGGGGGGCCTGGTGAGCAGTTCTTC.

This chain connects TRBV29-1 to TRBJ2-1, with no clear D. The germline V and J ends were trimmed by 3 bases and 0 bases, with 12 bases remaining between them. Germline V gene lookup returns CDR1 SQVTM and CDR2 ANQGSEA. CDR3 size: 15 residues. Here the CDR3 DNA reads TGCAGCGTTGACCCGCCAGGCAGCTCCTACAATGAGCAGTTCTTC. Encoded protein: CSVDPPGSSYNEQFF.

The J gene is TRBJ1-5, the V gene TRBV7-3; TRBD1 might be the D (6 bases). Trimming shortened V by 5 bases and J by 4 bases, and 9 bases separated the two germline ends. Germline V gene lookup returns CDR1 SGHTA and CDR2 FQGTGA. The CDR3 spans 13 residues. The CDR3 DNA sequence: TGTGCCAGCAGCACTACAGGGAATCAGCCCCAGCATTTT. It translates to CASSTTGNQPQHF.

This rearrangement joins TRBV5-1 to TRBJ2-7, with 9 bases matching TRBD1. CDR3 length: 15 residues. Germline loops: CDR1 SGHRS, CDR2 YFSETQ. The junction had 8 bases not matched to a gene; V was cut back by 4 bases and J by 3 bases. The CDR3 loop reads CASSPGQGVDYEQYF. As DNA, the CDR3 is TGCGCCAGCAGCCCGGGACAGGGAGTCGACTACGAGCAGTACTTC. The full variable domain, completed using reference TRBV5-1 and TRBJ2-7, is KAGVTQTPRYLIKTRGQQVTLSCSPISGHRSVSWYQQTPGQGLQFLFEYFSETQRNKGNFPGRFSGRQFSNSRSEMNVSTLELGDSALYLCASSPGQGVDYEQYFGPGTRLTVT.

V and J are TRBV7-3 and TRBJ2-2; perhaps TRBD1 as D (5 bases). The V end was cut by 1 base, the J end by 6 bases, with 9 bases between. The CDR3 covers 14 residues. Germline CDR1 reads SGHTA; CDR2 reads FQGTGA. The CDR3 loop is CASSLNRLAGELFF. CDR3 nucleotides: TGTGCCAGCAGCTTAAACAGGCTCGCCGGGGAGCTGTTTTTT.

This chain links TRBV28 with TRBJ2-7; possible D gene TRBD2, 6 bases. V was shortened by 3 bases and J by 0 bases, with 12 bases between the two germline ends. Germline-derived CDR1 and CDR2 are MDHEN and SYDVKM. CDR3 length: 15 residues. In DNA form, the CDR3 reads TGTGCCAGCAGTTTGAGGAGACTAGTCTCCTACGAGCAGTACTTC. It yields the protein CASSLRRLVSYEQYF.

The chain has TRBV2 and TRBJ1-4, with TRBD1 matching over 10 bases. CDR3 length: 15 amino acids. Germline loops: CDR1 SNHLY, CDR2 FYNNEI. Germline trimming cut 6 bases from V and 6 bases from J; bases unmatched to any gene: 7. The CDR3 coding sequence is TGTGCCAGCAGCTTTAGACAGGGGGCGGATGAAAAACTGTTTTTT. It yields the protein CASSFRQGADEKLFF.

The chain employs TRBV2 and TRBJ1-2, with D maybe TRBD1 (6 bases). V was pared by 7 bases and J by 2 bases, with 11 bases between. The CDR3 extends over 13 amino acids. Germline values: CDR1 SNHLY, CDR2 FYNNEI. CDR3 amino acids: CASKDSSNYGYTF. CDR3 coding DNA: TGTGCCAGCAAGGACAGCTCAAACTATGGCTACACCTTC.

The DNA of the CDR3 is TGTGCCAGCGCAGGCTCTAGACAGGGAGAGCAGTACTTC. Residues: CASAGSRQGEQYF. This sequence joins TRBV2 and TRBJ2-7; 7 bases fit TRBD1. This CDR3 spans 13 amino acids. V lost 8 bases, J lost 7 bases, and 11 bases stayed unmatched. Germline CDR1 SNHLY, CDR2 FYNNEI. Variable domain in full (rest from reference TRBV2 and TRBJ2-7): EPEVTQTPSHQVTQMGQEVILRCVPISNHLYFYWYRQILGQKVEFLVSFYNNEISEKSEIFDDQFSVERPDGSNFTLKIRSTKLEDSAMYFCASAGSRQGEQYFGPGTRLTVT.

This clone was recorded only once. This chain joins TRBV7-9 and TRBJ2-3; 7 positions agree with TRBD2. The ends lost 1 base at V and 6 bases at J; junction bases unmatched: 7. Looked up from germline, CDR1 is SEHNR and CDR2 is FQNEAQ (reference sequence). CDR3 length equals 15 residues. The CDR3 nucleotides read TGTGCCAGCAGCTTAGTCGAGCGGGGCCTTGATACGCAGTATTTT. Translating it yields CASSLVERGLDTQYF.

This chain connects TRBV6-5 to TRBJ2-5; perhaps TRBD2 as D (6 bases). Per the germline V gene, CDR1 is MNHEY and CDR2 is SVGAGI. Deletions cut 5 bases from V and 4 bases from J, with 14 bases between. CDR3 length: 14 amino acids. The CDR3 protein is CASSEAGRGETQYF. DNA of the CDR3: TGTGCCAGCAGTGAGGCGGGAAGGGGAGAGACCCAGTACTTC.

This chain joins TRBV5-1 and TRBJ1-2; 12 bases agree with TRBD1. The CDR3 has 16 residues. Germline assignment: CDR1 SGHRS and CDR2 YFSETQ. Trimming removed 4 bases from V and 8 bases from J; junction bases left unmatched: 12. The CDR3 loop reads CASSEVLGQGAKGYTF. For the CDR3, the DNA is TGCGCCAGCAGCGAAGTCTTGGGACAGGGGGCAAAAGGCTACACCTTC.

The chain links TRBV28 to TRBJ1-4; 7 bases fit TRBD1. CDR1 is MDHEN and CDR2 is SYDVKM in the germline V gene. The CDR3 covers 16 residues. Germline trimming cut 5 bases from V and 0 bases from J; bases unmatched to any gene: 6. CDR3 region: CASSLQGSATNEKLFF. The CDR3 nucleotides read TGTGCCAGCAGTCTACAGGGGTCTGCAACTAATGAAAAACTGTTTTTT. The whole variable domain, filled in from reference TRBV28 and TRBJ1-4, reads DVKVTQSSRYLVKRTGEKVFLECVQDMDHENMFWYRQDPGLGLRLIYFSYDVKMKEKGDIPEGYSVSREKKERFSLILESASTNQTSMYLCASSLQGSATNEKLFFGSGTQLSVL.

The V and J genes are TRBV29-1 and TRBJ2-1; TRBD2 is a possible D gene (6 bases). V was trimmed by 4 bases and J by 1 base, leaving 11 bases between them. The CDR3 runs to 14 residues. The germline V gene has CDR1 SQVTM and CDR2 ANQGSEA. The CDR3 spells CSVGSGSSYNEQFF. In DNA, the CDR3 is TGCAGCGTTGGGTCCGGGAGTTCCTACAATGAGCAGTTCTTC.

This clone was observed a single time. The rearrangement joins TRBV28 to TRBJ2-7; tentative D call: TRBD2 (5 bases). The CDR3 consists of 14 residues. The V gene lost 6 bases and the J gene lost 4 bases, with 16 bases spanning the gap. Germline CDR1 MDHEN, CDR2 SYDVKM. The CDR3, as DNA: TGTGCCAGCAGCATACCGCCCGGGATTTACGAGCAGTACTTC. Translation gives CASSIPPGIYEQYF.

V and J are TRBV29-1 and TRBJ2-1; 7 bases fit TRBD2. The CDR3 consists of 13 residues. Germline V gene lookup returns CDR1 SQVTM and CDR2 ANQGSEA. V shed 5 bases and J 4 bases; nucleotides not matched to a gene: 5. The CDR3 DNA reads TGCAGCGTTTGGGCTAGCGGTTACAATGAGCAGTTCTTC. Its translation is CSVWASGYNEQFF.

This clone has more than one count but fewer than ten. The chain employs TRBV12-5 and TRBJ1-2; 9 bases agree with TRBD1. The CDR3 is 16 residues long. The germline CDR1 and CDR2 sequences are LGHNT and FRNRAP. The V gene end was trimmed by 0 bases and the J gene end by 6 bases; junction bases not matched to a gene: 8. The CDR3 here is CASGLVVQGATDGYTF. Written as DNA, the CDR3 is TGTGCTAGTGGTTTGGTTGTACAGGGGGCAACGGATGGCTACACCTTC.

The chain joins TRBV10-3 to TRBJ2-5, with 8 bases matching TRBD1. The V gene's germline CDR1 is ENHRY and CDR2 SYGVKD. With 6 bases clipped from V and 5 bases from J, the junction kept 8 bases outside the gene matches. CDR3 length: 14 residues. In DNA form, the CDR3 reads TGTGCCATCAGCAGCGACAGGGGTGGCGAGACCCAGTACTTC. Its protein product is CAISSDRGGETQYF.

J is TRBJ1-2 and V is TRBV19, with a tentative D call TRBD1 (5 bases). V was trimmed by 5 bases and J by 6 bases, leaving 19 bases between them. The length of the CDR3 is 15 residues. From germline, CDR1 is LNHDA and CDR2 SQIVND (reference sequence). The DNA for the CDR3 is TGTGCCAGTAGTGCCCTAACAGGTTCGGTCGATGGCTACACCTTC. Translation: CASSALTGSVDGYTF.

V usage is TRBV7-2 and J usage is TRBJ2-3, with D unresolved. Germline loops: CDR1 SGHTA, CDR2 FQGNSA. Trimming removed 1 base from V and 4 bases from J, with 6 bases in between. The CDR3 is 13 amino acids. The DNA of the CDR3 is TGTGCCAGCAGCTTAGGGGCGCCAGATACGCAGTATTTT. It codes for CASSLGAPDTQYF.

V usage is TRBV27 and J usage is TRBJ2-7; 8 bases align to TRBD2. Germline V gene sequence: CDR1 MNHEY, CDR2 SMNVEV (reference sequence). V shed 5 bases and J 6 bases; nucleotides not matched to a gene: 12. The CDR3 runs 15 residues. The CDR3, as DNA: TGTGCCAGCAGTATACTAGCGGACCCTCGGGTCGAGCAGTACTTC. Protein product: CASSILADPRVEQYF.

The chain uses TRBV6-5 and TRBJ2-1, with TRBD2 matching 7 bases. The CDR3 is 13 residues long. Germline loops: CDR1 MNHEY, CDR2 SVGAGI. The junction had 7 bases not matched to a gene; V was cut back by 5 bases and J by 9 bases. The CDR3 is CASSRGGPTEQFF. The CDR3 DNA sequence: TGTGCCAGCAGTAGGGGAGGGCCCACTGAGCAGTTCTTC.